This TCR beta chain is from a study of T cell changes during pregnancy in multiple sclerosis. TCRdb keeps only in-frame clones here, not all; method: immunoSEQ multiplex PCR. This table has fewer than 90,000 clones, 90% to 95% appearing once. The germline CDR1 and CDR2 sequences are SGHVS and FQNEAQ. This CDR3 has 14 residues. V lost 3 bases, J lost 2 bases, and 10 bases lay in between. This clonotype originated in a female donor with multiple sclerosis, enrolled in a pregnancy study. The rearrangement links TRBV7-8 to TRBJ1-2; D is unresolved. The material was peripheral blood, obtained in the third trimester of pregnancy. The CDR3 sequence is CASSLSWENYGYTF. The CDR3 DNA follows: TGTGCCAGCAGCTTGTCGTGGGAGAACTATGGCTACACCTTC.